This T cell receptor beta chain was profiled in a study of regulatory T cells in long-lasting Graves disease. Time point: persistent/refractory GD, antithyroid drugs over 5 years with positive TRAb. The TCR library was made from RNA that had been extracted from PBMCs in TRIzol. V was clipped by 3 bases and J by 2 bases; unmatched bases: 6. CDR1 and CDR2 from the germline V gene are MNHNS and SASEGT. CDR3 length equals 16 residues. This clonotype has only a few counts. Construction of the TCR beta libraries employed iRepertoire HTBI primers in conjunction with Arm-PCR of CDR3 regions. TCRdb re-called the multiplex PCR reads through MiXCR, storing one row per CDR3 protein. The data contain 500,000 to 800,000 distinct CDR3 sequences, 30% of them singletons.

The genes are TRBV6-1 and TRBJ2-4; 8 bases are a match to TRBD2. The TCR sequence derives from a female donor with Graves disease. The sample here was peripheral blood mononuclear cells (PBMCs), taken when the disease was refractory, from a patient treated with antithyroid drugs. CDR3 nucleotide sequence: TGTGCCAGCAGTGACATGGGACTAGTATCCAAAAACATTCAGTACTTC. It encodes CASSDMGLVSKNIQYF.